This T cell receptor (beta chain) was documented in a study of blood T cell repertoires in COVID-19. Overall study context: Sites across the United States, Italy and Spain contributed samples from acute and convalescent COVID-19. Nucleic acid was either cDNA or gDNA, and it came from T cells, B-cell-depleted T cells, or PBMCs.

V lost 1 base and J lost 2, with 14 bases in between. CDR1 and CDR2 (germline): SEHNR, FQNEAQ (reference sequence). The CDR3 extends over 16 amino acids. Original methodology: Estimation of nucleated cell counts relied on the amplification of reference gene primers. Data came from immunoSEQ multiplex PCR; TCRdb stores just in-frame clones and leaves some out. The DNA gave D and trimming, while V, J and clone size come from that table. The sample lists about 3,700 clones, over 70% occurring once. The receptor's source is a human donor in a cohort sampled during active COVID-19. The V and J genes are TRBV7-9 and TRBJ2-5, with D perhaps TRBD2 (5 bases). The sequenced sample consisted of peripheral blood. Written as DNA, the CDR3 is TGTGCCAGCAGCTTAGGAGGGTCAAGCCCTCAAGAGACCCAGTACTTC. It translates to CASSLGGSSPQETQYF.